Presented here are 24 T cell receptor beta chains from one specimen sequenced in a study of cytomegalovirus exposure and HLA in healthy donors. It was with 60 Vbeta and 13 Jbeta primers that the PCR ran. The method was immunoSEQ multiplex PCR; TCRdb's version includes in-frame clones alone and lacks a portion of them. The table shows some 130,000 clones, with roughly three quarters occurring only once. Source material: PBMCs. Receptor source: a man in his thirties or forties in good health and CMV-seronegative.

This clone has a handful of counts. The rearrangement uses TRBV6-6 and TRBJ2-3; 7 bases line up with TRBD2. Trimming cost V 6 bases and J 2 bases; bases outside gene matches: 5. The CDR3 is 14 residues long. CDR1 is MNHNY and CDR2 is SVGAGI in the germline V gene (reference sequence). CDR3 nucleotides: TGTGCCAGCAGGGCTAGCGGCAACACAGATACGCAGTATTTT. Its protein is CASRASGNTDTQYF.

The chain couples TRBV7-8 to TRBJ2-3; D is undetermined. Germline CDR1 is SGHVS and CDR2 is FQNEAQ. The V gene lost 4 bases and the J gene lost 2 bases, with 7 bases spanning the gap. This CDR3 contains 13 residues. CDR3 nucleotides: TGTGCCAGCAGCTCTTCTTTCACAGATACGCAGTATTTT. It is translated as CASSSSFTDTQYF.

This clone was counted between two and nine times. The chain couples TRBV12-5 to TRBJ1-4; weak D call: TRBD1 (6 bases). Per the germline V gene, CDR1 is LGHNT and CDR2 is FRNRAP. CDR3 length: 18 amino acids. V was cut by 4 bases and J by 0 bases, with 18 bases left in between. The CDR3 DNA sequence: TGTGCTAGTGGTTCCCAACAGGGAGACCCATCAACTAATGAAAAACTGTTTTTT. The encoded protein is CASGSQQGDPSTNEKLFF.

The sample holds one count of this clone. The chain uses TRBV5-1 and TRBJ1-1, with 7 nucleotides matching TRBD1. V was clipped by 5 bases and J by 0 bases; unmatched bases: 10. This CDR3 contains 16 residues. CDR1 is SGHRS, CDR2 YFSETQ, per germline. CDR3 sequence (DNA): TGCGCCAGCAGGCTGGACAGGAGATTAATGAACACTGAAGCTTTCTTT. Translation: CASRLDRRLMNTEAFF.

CDR3 residues: CASTLTSGRGNEQFF. The CDR3 DNA follows: TGTGCCAGCACCCTGACTAGCGGGAGAGGTAATGAGCAGTTCTTC. The V gene is TRBV2, the J gene TRBJ2-1; 12 bases line up with TRBD2. The CDR3 covers 15 residues. V lost 7 bases to trimming and J lost 7 bases; unmatched junction nucleotides: 8. Germline assignment: CDR1 SNHLY and CDR2 FYNNEI.

This clone occurred a few times. The rearrangement joins TRBV28 to TRBJ2-3; the match to TRBD1 covers 7 bases. The germline V gene encodes CDR1 MDHEN and CDR2 SYDVKM. The V segment lost 6 bases and the J segment 3 bases; nucleotides outside the gene matches: 9. The CDR3 length is 15 residues. CDR3 in DNA: TGTGCCAGCAGCTCACGACAGGGTATTACAGATACGCAGTATTTT. It codes for CASSSRQGITDTQYF.

This clone was seen only once. The chain has TRBV28 and TRBJ2-1, with TRBD2 matching 15 bases. The ends lost 6 bases at V and 7 bases at J; junction bases unmatched: 1. Looked up from germline, CDR1 is MDHEN and CDR2 is SYDVKM. The CDR3 length is 14 residues. The CDR3 region is CASSGTSGRNEQFF. In DNA form, the CDR3 reads TGTGCCAGCAGCGGGACTAGCGGGAGGAATGAGCAGTTCTTC.

The gene calls are TRBV7-3 and TRBJ2-2, with D perhaps matching TRBD1 (6 bases). The CDR3 spans 16 residues. Trimming pared 2 bases from V and 2 bases from J, leaving 12 bases between. Germline V CDR1 and CDR2: SGHTA, FQGTGA. The CDR3 DNA follows: TGTGCCAGCAGCTTACGGGACACTTTAAACACCGGGGAGCTGTTTTTT. Residues: CASSLRDTLNTGELFF.

The genes are TRBV5-6 and TRBJ2-5, with a tentative D call TRBD1 (5 bases). This CDR3 has 15 residues. The V gene lost 0 bases and the J gene lost 4 bases, with 13 bases spanning the gap. Germline-derived CDR1 and CDR2 are SGHDT and YYEEEE. The CDR3, as DNA: TGTGCCAGCAGCTTGGGTAGGGGAATTTTAGAGACCCAGTACTTC. Amino acids: CASSLGRGILETQYF.

The chain is built from TRBV7-9 and TRBJ1-2; TRBD1 agrees at 11 bases. After removal of 5 bases from V and 2 bases from J, the junction contained 4 bases not matched to a gene. The CDR3 loop spans 15 amino acids. CDR1 is SEHNR and CDR2 is FQNEAQ in the germline V gene (reference sequence). In DNA, the CDR3 is TGTGCCAGCAGCCTGGGGACAGGGGGGAACTATGGCTACACCTTC. This gives the protein CASSLGTGGNYGYTF.

The gene calls are TRBV27 and TRBJ2-7; 11 bases are shared with TRBD1. The CDR3 is made up of 14 amino acids. Germline V CDR1 and CDR2: MNHEY, SMNVEV (reference sequence). The J segment lost 2 bases and the V segment lost 5 bases, leaving 2 bases of the junction unmatched. The CDR3 coding sequence is TGTGCCAGCAGTCGGGACAGGGGGGCCTACGAGCAGTACTTC. This codes for CASSRDRGAYEQYF.

This chain uses TRBV27 with TRBJ2-3; TRBD1 agrees at 9 bases. The V gene's germline CDR1 is MNHEY and CDR2 SMNVEV (reference sequence). Unmatched junction bases numbered 8, after V lost 5 bases and J lost 5 bases. The CDR3 is 15 residues long. The CDR3 coding sequence is TGTGCCAGCAGTGACACAGGGGGCTGGAAAGATACGCAGTATTTT. It is translated as CASSDTGGWKDTQYF.

V usage is TRBV27 and J usage is TRBJ2-1; D gene uncertain. The CDR3 totals 16 residues. V shed 6 bases and J shed 2 bases, with 17 bases lying between them. Germline CDR1 MNHEY, CDR2 SMNVEV (reference sequence). The CDR3 region is CASSPRLVTAYNEQFF. The CDR3 bases are TGTGCCAGCAGCCCACGATTAGTTACCGCCTACAATGAGCAGTTCTTC.

This clone was seen a few times. The V and J genes are TRBV29-1 and TRBJ2-1, with D unclear. CDR3 length: 11 amino acids. Per germline, CDR1 SQVTM and CDR2 ANQGSEA. V was cut by 4 bases and J by 5 bases, with 6 bases left in between. CDR3 DNA: TGCAGCGTTGGACATAACAATGAGCAGTTCTTC. It is translated as CSVGHNNEQFF.

This chain joins TRBV18 and TRBJ2-2; tentatively, D is TRBD1 (6 bases). Per the germline V gene, CDR1 is KGHSH and CDR2 is LQKENI. There are 16 residues in the CDR3. V dropped 0 bases and J dropped 6 bases, with 14 bases sitting between them. DNA of the CDR3: TGTGCCAGCTCACCACCAGGTCAGGGGAAGGCCGGGGAGCTGTTTTTT. Its translation: CASSPPGQGKAGELFF.

This clone was picked up a small number of times. V is TRBV5-1 and J is TRBJ1-2, with D possibly TRBD1 on 6 matching bases. The CDR3 runs to 13 residues. The germline V gene has CDR1 SGHRS and CDR2 YFSETQ. Deletions cut 2 bases from V and 10 bases from J, with 15 bases between. The CDR3 DNA sequence: TGCGCCAGCAGCTTAGGGGGAAGTCAGGACTACACCTTC. The encoded protein is CASSLGGSQDYTF.

The chain uses TRBV7-9 and TRBJ1-4; 9 bases agree with TRBD1. This CDR3 contains 17 residues. With V trimmed by 3 bases and J by 0 bases, 5 bases remained unmatched. Looked up from germline, CDR1 is SEHNR and CDR2 is FQNEAQ (reference sequence). The CDR3 DNA is TGTGCCAGCAGCTTGGGACAGGGAGTTGCAACTAATGAAAAACTGTTTTTT. Translated: CASSLGQGVATNEKLFF.

V gene TRBV9 combines with J gene TRBJ2-4; 7 bases agree with TRBD2. The ends lost 3 bases at V and 0 bases at J; junction bases unmatched: 3. CDR1 is SGDLS, CDR2 YYNGEE, per germline. This CDR3 comprises 15 residues. This chain's CDR3 is CASSASGLAKNIQYF. CDR3 bases: TGTGCCAGCAGCGCTAGCGGCTTAGCCAAAAACATTCAGTACTTC.

The chain combines TRBV5-1 with TRBJ2-7; D is unresolved. Trimming took off 3 bases at V and 8 bases at J, with 15 bases between the two ends. The length of the CDR3 is 13 residues. From germline, CDR1 is SGHRS and CDR2 YFSETQ. CDR3 loop: CASSSDPSGQQYF. Written as DNA, the CDR3 is TGCGCCAGCAGCTCAGACCCGTCAGGTCAGCAGTACTTC.

The chain employs TRBV10-2 and TRBJ2-2; D might be TRBD2 (6 bases). Between the trimmed V and J ends, which lost 3 bases and 0 bases, there was a span of 17 bases. The V gene's germline CDR1 is WSHSY and CDR2 SAAADI. This CDR3 contains 18 residues. The CDR3 loop reads CASSDSGRTYTNTGELFF. Written as DNA, the CDR3 is TGCGCCAGCAGTGACTCTGGGAGGACCTATACGAACACCGGGGAGCTGTTTTTT.

In its sample, this clone was seen once. The genes are TRBV28 and TRBJ2-7; TRBD2 matches at 14 bases. The CDR3 has 16 amino acids. Germline CDR1 is MDHEN and CDR2 is SYDVKM. Germline trimming cut 10 bases from V and 3 bases from J; bases unmatched to any gene: 11. The CDR3 spells CATLRTSGRTYYEQYF. CDR3 coding DNA: TGTGCCACCTTAAGGACTAGCGGGAGGACTTACTACGAGCAGTACTTC.

V gene TRBV29-1 combines with J gene TRBJ1-2; TRBD1 matches at 8 bases. V shed 1 base and J 7 bases; nucleotides not matched to a gene: 5. The CDR3 has 13 residues. From germline, CDR1 is SQVTM and CDR2 ANQGSEA. The CDR3 coding sequence is TGCAGCGTTGAAGGGACAGGGAGTCGTGGCTACACCTTC. Translating gives CSVEGTGSRGYTF.

The chain recombines TRBV2 with TRBJ2-2, with 8 bases identical to TRBD1. The J segment lost 0 bases and the V segment lost 6 bases, leaving 6 bases of the junction unmatched. CDR3 length: 16 residues. CDR1 is SNHLY, CDR2 FYNNEI, per germline. The CDR3 is CASRHRDRTNTGELFF. As DNA, the CDR3 is TGTGCCAGCAGACACCGGGACAGGACGAACACCGGGGAGCTGTTTTTT.

This clone was detected only a few times. The chain uses TRBV5-1 and TRBJ1-1; 7 positions agree with TRBD1. The CDR3 has 13 residues. From germline, CDR1 is SGHRS and CDR2 YFSETQ. Trimming removed 4 bases from V and 0 bases from J; junction bases left unmatched: 0. In nucleotides, the CDR3 is TGCGCCAGCAGCGGACAGGTGAACACTGAAGCTTTCTTT. Its protein product is CASSGQVNTEAFF.